What follows are 18 T cell receptor beta chains derived from one specimen sequenced in a study of blood T cell repertoires in COVID-19. Generated by immunoSEQ multiplex PCR, the TCRdb table keeps only in-frame clones and is missing some. The table has approximately 210,000 clones, around four fifths seen once. Sequenced input: peripheral blood. All receptors derive from a man between 60 and 75 years old with COVID-19, enrolled during active disease.

The CDR3 loop reads CASSSTGGAGYTF. In nucleotides, the CDR3 is TGTGCCAGCAGTTCTACAGGGGGCGCGGGCTACACCTTC. This chain uses TRBV6-5 with TRBJ1-2, with TRBD1 matching over 9 bases. From germline, CDR1 is MNHEY and CDR2 SVGAGI. With 4 bases clipped from V and 8 bases from J, the junction kept 5 bases outside the gene matches. The CDR3 covers 13 residues.

The chain employs TRBV11-3 and TRBJ1-1; 7 bases map to TRBD1. The V gene's germline CDR1 is SGHNT and CDR2 YENEEA. This CDR3 contains 15 residues. J gave up 2 bases and V 5 bases, and 8 bases lay outside the gene matches. CDR3 loop: CASSDLEGANTEAFF. In DNA form, the CDR3 reads TGTGCCAGCAGCGACCTCGAGGGGGCCAACACTGAAGCTTTCTTT.

V gene TRBV5-6 combines with J gene TRBJ1-5, with D uncertain. The V gene's germline CDR1 is SGHDT and CDR2 YYEEEE. This CDR3 has 12 amino acids. Trimming took 0 bases from V and 4 from J, leaving 2 bases between them. The CDR3 nucleotides are TGTGCCAGCAGCTTGGCTAATCAGCCCCAGCATTTT. Its translation: CASSLANQPQHF.

The rearrangement links TRBV7-7 to TRBJ1-2, with D unclear. Germline CDR1 is SSHAT and CDR2 is FNYEAQ (reference sequence). There are 15 residues in the CDR3. V lost 0 bases and J 2 bases, leaving 10 bases between the germline ends. This CDR3 is CASSLAPRRNYGYTF. CDR3 DNA: TGTGCCAGCAGCTTAGCGCCCCGCAGAAACTATGGCTACACCTTC. The full variable domain, in which reference TRBV7-7 and TRBJ1-2 provide the parts outside the CDR3, is GAGVSQSPRYKVTKRGQDVTLRCDPISSHATLYWYQQALGQGPEFLTYFNYEAQPDKSGLPSDRFSAERPEGSISTLTIQRTEQRDSAMYRCASSLAPRRNYGYTFGSGTRLTVV.

V usage is TRBV12-3 or TRBV12-4 and J usage is TRBJ1-1; 7 nucleotides align to TRBD1. The CDR3 is 13 residues long. V gave up 6 bases and J gave up 5 bases; unmatched junction bases: 6. The CDR3 DNA is TGTGCCAGCAGCTCAACAGGGGTGACTGAAGCTTTCTTT. Translating it yields CASSSTGVTEAFF.

The chain joins TRBV29-1 to TRBJ2-1; 14 nucleotides line up with TRBD2. With V trimmed by 4 bases and J by 7 bases, 3 bases remained unmatched. In germline, CDR1 is SQVTM, CDR2 ANQGSEA. This CDR3 spans 14 amino acids. The CDR3 here is CSVAGLAGENEQFF. The CDR3 nucleotides read TGCAGCGTTGCGGGACTAGCGGGAGAAAATGAGCAGTTCTTC.

The chain links TRBV9 to TRBJ1-1; 8 nucleotides line up with TRBD1. Germline lookup yields CDR1 SGDLS and CDR2 YYNGEE. V trimming: 3 bases; J trimming: 4 bases; junction bases outside the gene matches: 5. The CDR3 totals 14 residues. CDR3 nucleotide sequence: TGTGCCAGCAGCGAGCAGGGGGCGGGCACTGAAGCTTTCTTT. Translated, it gives CASSEQGAGTEAFF.

V usage is TRBV6-5 and J usage is TRBJ2-7; 7 bases match TRBD1. This CDR3 contains 16 residues. V lost 0 bases and J lost 6; bases outside the gene matches: 11. Germline CDR1 MNHEY, CDR2 SVGAGI. In DNA, the CDR3 is TGTGCCAGCAGTTACTCAACCAGGGGGATCCGCGGCGAGCAGTACTTC. Its protein product is CASSYSTRGIRGEQYF.

This sequence joins TRBV18 and TRBJ1-5; maybe TRBD1 (5 bases). Germline V gene sequence: CDR1 KGHSH, CDR2 LQKENI. There are 13 residues in the CDR3. Trimming cost V 2 bases and J 8 bases, with 10 bases left between them. The CDR3 DNA follows: TGTGCCAGCTCACCAAGCAGGGTTGAGCCCCAGCATTTT. Translation: CASSPSRVEPQHF.

J is TRBJ2-7 and V is TRBV11-3; D unclear. The CDR3 loop spans 12 amino acids. Trimming pared 3 bases from V and 7 bases from J, leaving 10 bases between. Germline values: CDR1 SGHNT, CDR2 YENEEA. The CDR3 bases are TGTGCCAGCAGCTTCACTGTTGGTGAGCAGTACTTC. This sequence encodes CASSFTVGEQYF.

The chain has TRBV2 and TRBJ1-4, with D unresolved. V lost 8 bases and J 7 bases, leaving 11 bases between the germline ends. Germline assignment: CDR1 SNHLY and CDR2 FYNNEI. CDR3 length: 12 residues. The CDR3 DNA reads TGTGCCAGCTACCGGGTGGGTGAAAAACTGTTTTTT. Its protein is CASYRVGEKLFF.

The chain uses TRBV9 and TRBJ2-3, with 9 bases that match TRBD1. V lost 4 bases to trimming and J lost 5 bases; unmatched junction nucleotides: 11. The V gene's germline CDR1 is SGDLS and CDR2 YYNGEE. This CDR3 contains 16 residues. This CDR3 reads CASSPGQGFEVDTQYF. As DNA, the CDR3 is TGTGCCAGCAGCCCTGGACAGGGGTTCGAGGTAGATACGCAGTATTTT.

The chain links TRBV7-2 to TRBJ1-3; 9 nucleotides match TRBD1. V dropped 4 bases and J dropped 2; count of bases not matched to a gene: 3. CDR1 SGHTA and CDR2 FQGNSA come from the germline V gene. CDR3 size: 15 residues. CDR3 residues: CASSSQGAAGNTIYF. The CDR3 DNA reads as TGTGCCAGCAGCTCACAGGGGGCCGCTGGAAACACCATATATTTT.

The chain recombines TRBV18 with TRBJ2-5; D remains unclear. The CDR3 contains 15 residues. Germline V gene data show CDR1 as KGHSH and CDR2 as LQKENI. V was clipped by 1 base and J by 4 bases, with 13 bases between them. The DNA for the CDR3 is TGTGCCAGCTCACCACGTCAATTGTTCGGAGAGACCCAGTACTTC. The encoded protein is CASSPRQLFGETQYF. Full variable domain (missing parts from reference TRBV18 and TRBJ2-5): NAGVMQNPRHLVRRRGQEARLRCSPMKGHSHVYWYRQLPEEGLKFMVYLQKENIIDESGMPKERFSAEFPKEGPSILRIQQVVRGDSAAYFCASSPRQLFGETQYFGPGTRLLVL.

This clone was recorded a few times. The V call is TRBV19, the J call TRBJ1-5; D is perhaps TRBD1 (6 bases). This CDR3 is built from 11 residues. Germline V gene sequence: CDR1 LNHDA, CDR2 SQIVND (reference sequence). CDR3 DNA: TGTGTGGTGGGGGCAGAACAGCCCCAGCATTTT. It codes for CVVGAEQPQHF.

The gene calls are TRBV13 and TRBJ1-1; TRBD1 agrees at 10 bases. Germline CDR1 PRHDT, CDR2 FYEKMQ (reference sequence). This CDR3 comprises 15 residues. After removal of 3 bases from V and 4 bases from J, the junction contained 5 bases not matched to a gene. DNA of the CDR3: TGTGCCAGCAGCTTCCTGACAGGGGGCCCCACTGAAGCTTTCTTT. It codes for CASSFLTGGPTEAFF.

The chain is built from TRBV5-1 and TRBJ2-5; the match to TRBD1 covers 8 bases. Germline CDR1 SGHRS, CDR2 YFSETQ. The junction had 7 bases not matched to a gene; V was cut back by 4 bases and J by 5 bases. The CDR3 loop spans 14 amino acids. This CDR3 reads CASSPTGEAETQYF. CDR3 DNA sequence: TGCGCCAGCAGCCCGACAGGGGAGGCGGAGACCCAGTACTTC.

This rearrangement joins TRBV3-1 (or the pseudogene TRBV3-2) to TRBJ1-5, with TRBD1 as a possible D gene (6 bases). Trimming removed 4 bases at V and 0 bases at J, with 16 bases between. This CDR3 contains 17 residues. The germline gives CDR1 LGHDT, CDR2 YNNKEL (reference sequence). The CDR3 sequence: CASSPGRGGTSNQPQHF. The CDR3 DNA reads as TGTGCCAGCAGCCCAGGACGGGGGGGCACTAGCAATCAGCCCCAGCATTTT.